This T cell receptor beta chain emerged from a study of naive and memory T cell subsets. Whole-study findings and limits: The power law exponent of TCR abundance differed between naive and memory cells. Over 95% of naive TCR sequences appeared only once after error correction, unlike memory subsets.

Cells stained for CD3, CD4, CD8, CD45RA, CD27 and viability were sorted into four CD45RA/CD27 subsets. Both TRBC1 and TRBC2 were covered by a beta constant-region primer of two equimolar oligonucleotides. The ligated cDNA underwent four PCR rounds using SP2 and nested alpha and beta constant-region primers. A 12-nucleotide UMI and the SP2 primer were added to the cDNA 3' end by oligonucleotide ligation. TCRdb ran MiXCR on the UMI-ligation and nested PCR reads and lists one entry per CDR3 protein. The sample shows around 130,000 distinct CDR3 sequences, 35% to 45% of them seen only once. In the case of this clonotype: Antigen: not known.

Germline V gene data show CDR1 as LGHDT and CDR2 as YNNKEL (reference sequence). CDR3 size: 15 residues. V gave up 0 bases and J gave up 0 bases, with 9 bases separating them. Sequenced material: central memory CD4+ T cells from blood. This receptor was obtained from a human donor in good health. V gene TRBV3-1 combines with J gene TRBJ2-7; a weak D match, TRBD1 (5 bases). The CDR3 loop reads CASSQEGVLSYEQYF. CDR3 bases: TGTGCCAGCAGCCAAGAAGGGGTCCTCTCCTACGAGCAGTACTTC.